Below, 24 T cell receptor beta chains from the same sample are listed, as sequenced in a study of blood T cell repertoires in COVID-19. Sequencing used immunoSEQ multiplex PCR; TCRdb keeps in-frame clones, though not all of them. This table holds some 200,000 clones, 88% found once. Material for sequencing was peripheral blood. The receptors originated from a man in his 70s with acute or convalescent COVID-19.

Of note for this clone: This sample includes further DNA sequences coding for the same CDR3. The V gene is TRBV19, the J gene TRBJ1-5; D might be TRBD1 (6 bases). The V and J ends lost 3 bases and 0 bases respectively, with 9 bases between them. Looked up from germline, CDR1 is LNHDA and CDR2 is SQIVND (reference sequence). The CDR3 covers 15 residues. CDR3 residues: CASSIGQTSNQPQHF. In DNA, the CDR3 is TGTGCCAGTAGTATCGGACAGACTAGCAATCAGCCCCAGCATTTT.

The chain has TRBV5-1 and TRBJ1-3, with TRBD1 as a possible D gene (6 bases). The CDR3 is 13 amino acids. The V gene's germline CDR1 is SGHRS and CDR2 YFSETQ. The ends were cut back, 4 bases at V and 2 bases at J, with 7 bases in the middle. CDR3 in amino acids: CASSGTTGNTIYF. DNA for the CDR3: TGCGCCAGCAGCGGGACAACTGGAAACACCATATATTTT. The variable domain in full, completed from reference TRBV5-1 and TRBJ1-3, reads KAGVTQTPRYLIKTRGQQVTLSCSPISGHRSVSWYQQTPGQGLQFLFEYFSETQRNKGNFPGRFSGRQFSNSRSEMNVSTLELGDSALYLCASSGTTGNTIYFGEGSWLTVV.

Here the CDR3 DNA reads TGTGCCAGCAGCTATGGGGGGGCAGGGGCAAAAGAGACCCAGTACTTC. As protein: CASSYGGAGAKETQYF. The chain couples TRBV28 to TRBJ2-5, with D perhaps matching TRBD2 (7 bases). Germline CDR1 is MDHEN and CDR2 is SYDVKM. The V gene lost 6 bases and the J gene lost 3 bases, with 20 bases spanning the gap. The CDR3 is made up of 16 amino acids.

Worth noting for this clone: The sample contains more than one DNA sequence encoding this CDR3. The chain employs TRBV2 and TRBJ2-7; the match to TRBD1 covers 7 bases. Germline CDR1 and CDR2: SNHLY and FYNNEI. The CDR3 spans 13 residues. V was clipped by 4 bases and J by 2 bases; unmatched bases: 2. Here the CDR3 reads CASSGQGAYEQYF. The CDR3 DNA reads as TGTGCCAGCAGTGGGCAGGGGGCCTACGAGCAGTACTTC.

This clone was seen just once. The chain carries TRBV29-1 and TRBJ2-7; TRBD1 matches at 7 bases. Unmatched junction bases numbered 7, after V lost 7 bases and J lost 4 bases. This CDR3 has 12 amino acids. In germline, CDR1 is SQVTM, CDR2 ANQGSEA. Written as DNA, the CDR3 is TGCAGCGCTGGACAGGATGGGTACGAGCAGTACTTC. Translating it yields CSAGQDGYEQYF.

J is TRBJ2-5 and V is TRBV28, with 8 bases that match TRBD1. CDR1 MDHEN and CDR2 SYDVKM come from the germline V gene. The CDR3 loop spans 15 amino acids. J lost 3 bases, V lost 5 bases, and 8 bases had no gene match. CDR3 residues: CASSLRGLLKETQYF. As DNA, the CDR3 is TGTGCCAGCAGTCTCAGGGGGCTGTTAAAAGAGACCCAGTACTTC.

The J gene is TRBJ1-5, the V gene TRBV6-2 or TRBV6-3, with D possibly being TRBD1 (6 bases). CDR3 length equals 16 residues. V dropped 3 bases and J dropped 3 bases, with 15 bases sitting between them. Germline V CDR1 and CDR2: MNHEY, SVGEGT. In nucleotides, the CDR3 is TGTGCCAGCAGTTATGGTGGGGGCACGAACAATCAGCCCCAGCATTTT. Translation gives CASSYGGGTNNQPQHF.

This clone has just a few counts. J is TRBJ1-2 and V is TRBV6-5; D perhaps matches TRBD1 (6 bases). From germline, CDR1 is MNHEY and CDR2 SVGAGI. This CDR3 region has 13 residues. Trimming cost V 10 bases and J 5 bases, with 17 bases left between them. DNA of the CDR3: TGTGCCACCCCTGGACAGTCCTATTATGGCTACACCTTC. It codes for CATPGQSYYGYTF.

The chain uses TRBV6-6 and TRBJ1-1; maybe TRBD1 (6 bases). V shed 2 bases and J shed 1 base, with 8 bases lying between them. Germline V gene sequence: CDR1 MNHNY, CDR2 SVGAGI (reference sequence). The CDR3 covers 14 residues. CDR3 amino acids: CASSYAQGNTEAFF. Here the CDR3 DNA reads TGTGCCAGCAGTTACGCACAGGGGAACACTGAAGCTTTCTTT.

This sequence joins TRBV28 and TRBJ2-1; 7 nucleotides align to TRBD1. J was trimmed by 10 bases and V by 6 bases; bases with no gene match: 6. Per germline, CDR1 MDHEN and CDR2 SYDVKM. This CDR3 spans 12 amino acids. CDR3 in amino acids: CASSWTGREQFF. The CDR3 bases are TGTGCCAGCAGCTGGACAGGCCGAGAGCAGTTCTTC.

This rearrangement joins TRBV10-3 to TRBJ1-1; D gene unclear. The CDR3 length is 14 residues. V lost 3 bases to trimming and J lost 1 base, with 9 bases between them. CDR1 and CDR2 (germline): ENHRY, SYGVKD. The CDR3 is CAISEREGNTEAFF. The CDR3 nucleotides are TGTGCCATCAGTGAACGGGAGGGGAACACTGAAGCTTTCTTT.

This chain joins TRBV5-1 and TRBJ2-1; D is perhaps TRBD2 (6 bases). The length of the CDR3 is 17 residues. Trimming cost V 1 base and J 2 bases, with 16 bases left between them. Germline assignment: CDR1 SGHRS and CDR2 YFSETQ. CDR3 sequence reads: CASSLYLGRGTYNEQFF. The CDR3 bases are TGCGCCAGCAGCTTGTATTTGGGGCGGGGAACCTACAATGAGCAGTTCTTC. The full variable domain, in which reference TRBV5-1 and TRBJ2-1 provide the parts outside the CDR3, is KAGVTQTPRYLIKTRGQQVTLSCSPISGHRSVSWYQQTPGQGLQFLFEYFSETQRNKGNFPGRFSGRQFSNSRSEMNVSTLELGDSALYLCASSLYLGRGTYNEQFFGPGTRLTVL.

This chain joins TRBV18 and TRBJ2-1; 12 nucleotides align to TRBD2. Germline trimming cut 6 bases from V and 9 bases from J; bases unmatched to any gene: 12. Germline CDR1 is KGHSH and CDR2 is LQKENI. The CDR3 is 16 amino acids. The CDR3 loop is CASSPLLAGGPLEQFF. CDR3 coding DNA: TGTGCCAGCTCCCCCCTCCTAGCGGGAGGGCCGCTTGAGCAGTTCTTC.

The chain uses TRBV2 and TRBJ1-5, with D perhaps TRBD1 (6 bases). Trimming cost V 3 bases and J 6 bases, with 12 bases left between them. Germline V CDR1 and CDR2: SNHLY, FYNNEI. This CDR3 has 14 amino acids. The CDR3 region has the DNA TGTGCCAGCAGTGACCAGGGGCCCGGTCAGCCCCAGCATTTT. Translated, it gives CASSDQGPGQPQHF. The variable domain in full, completed from reference TRBV2 and TRBJ1-5, reads EPEVTQTPSHQVTQMGQEVILRCVPISNHLYFYWYRQILGQKVEFLVSFYNNEISEKSEIFDDQFSVERPDGSNFTLKIRSTKLEDSAMYFCASSDQGPGQPQHFGDGTRLSIL.

The chain has TRBV27 and TRBJ1-5; TRBD1 might be the D (6 bases). The CDR3 length is 15 residues. CDR1 is MNHEY, CDR2 SMNVEV, per germline (reference sequence). V lost 2 bases to trimming and J lost 3 bases, with 11 bases between them. Here the CDR3 DNA reads TGTGCCAGCAGTTTAGGAGGACAGATCAATCAGCCCCAGCATTTT. Translation gives CASSLGGQINQPQHF.

For the CDR3, the DNA is TGCGCCAGCAGCCAAGGGACAGACTATAGCAATCAGCCCCAGCATTTT. Residues: CASSQGTDYSNQPQHF. The chain has TRBV4-1 and TRBJ1-5; TRBD1 is a possible D gene (6 bases). Germline V CDR1 and CDR2: MGHRA, YSYEKL. This CDR3 is built from 16 residues. Trimming shortened V by 1 base and J by 0 bases, and 10 bases separated the two germline ends.

The V and J genes are TRBV3-1 (or the pseudogene TRBV3-2) and TRBJ2-7; 14 bases are shared with TRBD2. The V gene's germline CDR1 is LGHDT and CDR2 YNNKEL (reference sequence). V trimming: 6 bases; J trimming: 1 base; junction bases outside the gene matches: 5. The CDR3 sequence is 16 residues long. CDR3 DNA sequence: TGTGCCAGCAGGGGGACTAGCGGGAGTTTGTCCTACGAGCAGTACTTC. It translates to CASRGTSGSLSYEQYF.

This rearrangement joins TRBV7-9 to TRBJ1-4, with TRBD1 matching 9 bases. CDR3 length equals 15 residues. Trimming at V came to 4 bases and at J to 5 bases, leaving 5 bases not matched to a gene. Germline assignment: CDR1 SEHNR and CDR2 FQNEAQ (reference sequence). In nucleotides, the CDR3 is TGTGCCAGCAGCTCCTCCGGGACAGGGAATGAAAAACTGTTTTTT. Protein sequence: CASSSSGTGNEKLFF.

This sequence joins TRBV6-2 or TRBV6-3 and TRBJ1-6; 10 nucleotides agree with TRBD1. V dropped 6 bases and J dropped 7; count of bases not matched to a gene: 6. The length of the CDR3 is 15 residues. Germline V gene lookup returns CDR1 MNHEY and CDR2 SVGEGT. CDR3: CASSTLGQGNSPLHF. CDR3 DNA: TGTGCCAGCAGCACCTTGGGACAGGGGAATTCACCCCTCCACTTT.

The J gene is TRBJ2-3, the V gene TRBV30; 12 positions match TRBD1. Germline-derived CDR1 and CDR2 are GTSNPN and SVGIG (reference sequence). V shed 5 bases and J 6 bases; nucleotides not matched to a gene: 0. The CDR3 loop spans 12 amino acids. The CDR3 region has the DNA TGTGCCTGGGGGACAGGGGGCGATACGCAGTATTTT. It encodes CAWGTGGDTQYF.

This chain uses TRBV12-3 or TRBV12-4 with TRBJ1-2; 7 nucleotides match TRBD1. The CDR3 totals 12 residues. V trimming: 5 bases; J trimming: 8 bases; junction bases outside the gene matches: 5. The CDR3 protein is CASSRGGRGYTF. Written as DNA, the CDR3 is TGTGCCAGCAGTCGAGGGGGCCGCGGCTACACCTTC.

V and J are TRBV4-1 and TRBJ1-1, with D hard to call. The CDR3 is 15 residues long. The V and J ends lost 0 bases and 0 bases respectively, with 8 bases between them. CDR1 MGHRA and CDR2 YSYEKL come from the germline V gene. This CDR3 is CASSQEMSVNTEAFF. The CDR3 region has the DNA TGCGCCAGCAGCCAAGAGATGTCAGTGAACACTGAAGCTTTCTTT.

V and J are TRBV5-6 and TRBJ2-3, with D perhaps matching TRBD2 (6 bases). Looked up from germline, CDR1 is SGHDT and CDR2 is YYEEEE. V lost 2 bases to trimming and J lost 0 bases, with 10 bases between them. CDR3 length: 15 residues. This CDR3 reads CASSFRGGSTDTQYF. As DNA, the CDR3 is TGTGCCAGCAGCTTCCGGGGAGGTAGCACAGATACGCAGTATTTT.

The chain recombines TRBV6-5 with TRBJ1-5; TRBD1 aligns across 7 bases. Germline V lookup: CDR1 MNHEY, CDR2 SVGAGI. The CDR3 is made up of 15 amino acids. The V segment lost 6 bases and the J segment 4 bases; nucleotides outside the gene matches: 9. The CDR3 nucleotides read TGTGCCAGCAGGCCACTACCCAGGGGGAATCAGCCCCAGCATTTT. Translating gives CASRPLPRGNQPQHF.